These 21 T cell receptor beta chains came from one sample sequenced in a study of neurological immune-mediated disorders. TCRdb processed the 5' RACE reads anew with MiXCR; each CDR3 protein has one entry. The sample includes 72,000 or so distinct CDR3 sequences, roughly a sixth of them seen just once. Sequencing input: PBMCs. All receptors derive from a woman between 35 and 50 years old in good health.

This clonotype was counted many times. The genes are TRBV29-1 and TRBJ2-1; TRBD1 might be the D (5 bases). The CDR3 loop spans 10 amino acids. Trimming took off 5 bases at V and 12 bases at J, with 11 bases between the two ends. The germline gives CDR1 SQVTM, CDR2 ANQGSEA. The CDR3 coding sequence is TGCAGCGTTCAGGGTATTGGGCAGTTCTTC. The encoded protein is CSVQGIGQFF.

This clonotype was seen many times. The chain uses TRBV7-2 and TRBJ1-5, with 9 bases that match TRBD1. Germline V gene sequence: CDR1 SGHTA, CDR2 FQGNSA. The V segment lost 1 base and the J segment 4 bases; nucleotides outside the gene matches: 2. CDR3 length: 15 amino acids. Here the CDR3 DNA reads TGTGCCAGCAGCTTAGGCGGACAGGGGAATCAGCCCCAGCATTTT. Its protein product is CASSLGGQGNQPQHF.

This clonotype was picked up many times. The chain couples TRBV29-1 to TRBJ2-5; TRBD2 is a possible D gene (6 bases). From germline, CDR1 is SQVTM and CDR2 ANQGSEA. V was shortened by 3 bases and J by 9 bases, with 8 bases between the two germline ends. CDR3 length: 10 amino acids. The CDR3 region is CSVDRGAQYF. CDR3 bases: TGCAGCGTTGATCGCGGGGCCCAGTACTTC.

This clonotype was seen ten or more times. The V gene is TRBV5-1, the J gene TRBJ1-4, with D unresolved. Trimming removed 2 bases from V and 8 bases from J, with 10 bases in between. From germline, CDR1 is SGHRS and CDR2 YFSETQ. The CDR3 extends over 13 amino acids. The CDR3 region has the DNA TGCGCCAGCAGCTTAGAAGATACGGAAAAACTGTTTTTT. The encoded protein is CASSLEDTEKLFF.

This clonotype showed up many times. The chain couples TRBV7-2 to TRBJ2-1; D gene unclear. V was trimmed by 5 bases and J by 3 bases, leaving 8 bases between them. The CDR3 contains 13 residues. Germline V gene sequence: CDR1 SGHTA, CDR2 FQGNSA. The CDR3 sequence: CASSANSYNEQFF. In DNA, the CDR3 is TGTGCCAGCAGCGCCAACAGCTACAATGAGCAGTTCTTC.

This chain joins TRBV6-5 and TRBJ2-3, with 9 bases fitting TRBD2. Looked up from germline, CDR1 is MNHEY and CDR2 is SVGAGI. V dropped 4 bases and J dropped 4; count of bases not matched to a gene: 15. The CDR3 length is 18 residues. Here the CDR3 reads CASSSSPGGGALADTQYF. The CDR3 bases are TGTGCCAGCAGTTCATCACCCGGCGGGGGGGCCTTAGCAGATACGCAGTATTTT.

This rearrangement joins TRBV6-1 to TRBJ2-3; no reliable D call. V was pared by 6 bases and J by 0 bases, with 1 base between. The CDR3 length is 11 residues. Germline V gene sequence: CDR1 MNHNS, CDR2 SASEGT. The CDR3 reads CASRSTDTQYF. DNA for the CDR3: TGTGCCAGCAGAAGCACAGATACGCAGTATTTT.

This chain links TRBV20-1 with TRBJ2-5, with a weak D call TRBD2 (6 bases). In germline, CDR1 is DFQATT, CDR2 SNEGSKA (reference sequence). Trimming took off 1 base at V and 6 bases at J, with 12 bases between the two ends. The CDR3 sequence is 13 residues long. The CDR3 is CSARGAGLKTQYF. CDR3 nucleotide sequence: TGCAGTGCTAGAGGCGCGGGATTGAAGACCCAGTACTTC.

This clonotype came up many times. The V and J genes are TRBV9 and TRBJ2-5, with D possibly matching TRBD2 (6 bases). The germline V gene encodes CDR1 SGDLS and CDR2 YYNGEE. The CDR3 consists of 16 residues. The germline V and J ends were trimmed by 1 base and 2 bases, with 15 bases remaining between them. CDR3 in DNA: TGTGCCAGCAGCGTAACGGGCGGGATAATACAAGAGACCCAGTACTTC. Encoded protein: CASSVTGGIIQETQYF. The full variable domain, its missing parts supplied by reference TRBV9 and TRBJ2-5, is DSGVTQTPKHLITATGQRVTLRCSPRSGDLSVYWYQQSLDQGLQFLIQYYNGEERAKGNILERFSAQQFPDLHSELNLSSLELGDSALYFCASSVTGGIIQETQYFGPGTRLLVL.

This clonotype was recorded at least ten times. The chain carries TRBV5-1 and TRBJ1-3, with D unclear. The ends were cut back, 4 bases at V and 4 bases at J, with 15 bases in the middle. Germline values: CDR1 SGHRS, CDR2 YFSETQ. There are 15 residues in the CDR3. DNA for the CDR3: TGCGCCAGCAGCCCCCCGACTCCGGACGGAAACACCATATATTTT. Its translation is CASSPPTPDGNTIYF.

This clonotype was seen ten or more times. The V gene is TRBV12-3 or TRBV12-4, the J gene TRBJ1-2; tentatively, D is TRBD1 (5 bases). The CDR3 contains 14 residues. V was trimmed by 7 bases and J by 5 bases, leaving 17 bases between them. This CDR3 reads CASTLGVPVYGYTF. CDR3 DNA sequence: TGTGCCAGCACCTTAGGGGTTCCTGTTTATGGCTACACCTTC.

At least ten counts were recorded for this clonotype. The chain is built from TRBV7-2 and TRBJ2-4, with TRBD2 matching over 11 bases. CDR3 length equals 15 residues. Germline trimming cut 6 bases from V and 5 bases from J; bases unmatched to any gene: 6. Germline V CDR1 and CDR2: SGHTA, FQGNSA. The CDR3 sequence is CASRTLAGGENIQYF. The CDR3 bases are TGTGCCAGCAGAACCCTAGCGGGGGGAGAAAACATTCAGTACTTC.

This clonotype came up many times. The rearrangement uses TRBV7-3 and TRBJ2-5; D is undetermined. Germline V lookup: CDR1 SGHTA, CDR2 FQGTGA. The V gene lost 0 bases and the J gene lost 4 bases, with 6 bases spanning the gap. CDR3 length equals 13 residues. The CDR3 loop is CASSLTIRETQYF. The DNA for the CDR3 is TGTGCCAGCAGCTTAACCATCAGAGAGACCCAGTACTTC.

In this sample, this clonotype turned up many times. The chain carries TRBV20-1 and TRBJ2-7, with TRBD1 as a possible D gene (5 bases). CDR1 is DFQATT and CDR2 is SNEGSKA in the germline V gene (reference sequence). This CDR3 has 12 residues. Trimming took 6 bases from V and 2 from J, leaving 11 bases between them. CDR3 protein: CSAMTATYEQYF. DNA for the CDR3: TGCAGTGCGATGACAGCGACCTACGAGCAGTACTTC.

There are many counts of this clonotype. This chain links TRBV5-1 with TRBJ1-6, with D possibly TRBD1 on 6 matching bases. CDR1 is SGHRS, CDR2 YFSETQ, per germline. Trimming took off 7 bases at V and 7 bases at J, with 18 bases between the two ends. This CDR3 contains 15 residues. The CDR3 is CASRTEPLKNSPLHF. CDR3 coding DNA: TGCGCCAGCCGGACAGAACCGCTTAAGAATTCACCCCTCCACTTT.

This clonotype was found once. J is TRBJ1-2 and V is TRBV14, with 7 bases lining up with TRBD1. The CDR3 extends over 14 amino acids. Losses at the gene ends were 3 bases for V and 4 bases for J; bases not matched to a gene: 5. CDR1 and CDR2 from the germline V gene are SGHDN and FVKESK. The CDR3: CASSHRDSLYGYTF. CDR3 nucleotide sequence: TGTGCCAGCAGCCACCGGGACAGCCTCTATGGCTACACCTTC. The variable domain in full, completed from reference TRBV14 and TRBJ1-2, reads EAGVTQFPSHSVIEKGQTVTLRCDPISGHDNLYWYRRVMGKEIKFLLHFVKESKQDESGMPNNRFLAERTGGTYSTLKVQPAELEDSGVYFCASSHRDSLYGYTFGSGTRLTVV.

This clonotype was seen repeatedly, ten times or more. The chain couples TRBV7-8 to TRBJ1-1; D uncertain. The germline V gene encodes CDR1 SGHVS and CDR2 FQNEAQ. Trimming shortened V by 0 bases and J by 4 bases, and 6 bases separated the two germline ends. CDR3 size: 13 residues. CDR3 in DNA: TGTGCCAGCAGCTTAGCCGGTATCACTGAAGCTTTCTTT. This sequence encodes CASSLAGITEAFF.

CDR3 in amino acids: CASSLDSLTDTQYF. In DNA, the CDR3 is TGTGCCAGCAGCCTGGACTCCCTCACAGATACGCAGTATTTT. The gene calls are TRBV5-6 and TRBJ2-3, with D possibly being TRBD2 (5 bases). With 4 bases removed from V and 2 bases from J, the gap between germline ends came to 11 bases. Germline CDR1 is SGHDT and CDR2 is YYEEEE. The CDR3 spans 14 residues.

This clonotype came up many times. This chain joins TRBV28 and TRBJ2-1; 11 nucleotides align to TRBD2. The V segment lost 2 bases and the J segment 3 bases; nucleotides outside the gene matches: 3. The CDR3 extends over 16 amino acids. CDR1 is MDHEN, CDR2 SYDVKM, per germline. CDR3 amino acids: CASSLLAGGNYNEQFF. The CDR3 region has the DNA TGTGCCAGCAGTTTACTAGCGGGGGGCAACTACAATGAGCAGTTCTTC.

This clonotype was counted at least ten times. The chain couples TRBV5-1 to TRBJ2-3, with 11 bases fitting TRBD1. The CDR3 has 15 residues. Germline V gives CDR1 SGHRS, CDR2 YFSETQ. V lost 4 bases, J lost 7 bases, and 8 bases stayed unmatched. The CDR3 loop is CASSAGQGARNTQYF. The CDR3, as DNA: TGCGCCAGCAGCGCCGGACAGGGGGCGCGGAATACGCAGTATTTT.

This clonotype was recorded many times. The V call is TRBV5-1, the J call TRBJ2-5; TRBD2 might be the D (5 bases). The V gene's germline CDR1 is SGHRS and CDR2 YFSETQ. Between the trimmed V and J ends, which lost 4 bases and 0 bases, there was a span of 13 bases. The CDR3 runs to 15 residues. The CDR3 is CASSVASPYQETQYF. The CDR3 nucleotides read TGCGCCAGCAGCGTGGCTAGCCCGTACCAAGAGACCCAGTACTTC.